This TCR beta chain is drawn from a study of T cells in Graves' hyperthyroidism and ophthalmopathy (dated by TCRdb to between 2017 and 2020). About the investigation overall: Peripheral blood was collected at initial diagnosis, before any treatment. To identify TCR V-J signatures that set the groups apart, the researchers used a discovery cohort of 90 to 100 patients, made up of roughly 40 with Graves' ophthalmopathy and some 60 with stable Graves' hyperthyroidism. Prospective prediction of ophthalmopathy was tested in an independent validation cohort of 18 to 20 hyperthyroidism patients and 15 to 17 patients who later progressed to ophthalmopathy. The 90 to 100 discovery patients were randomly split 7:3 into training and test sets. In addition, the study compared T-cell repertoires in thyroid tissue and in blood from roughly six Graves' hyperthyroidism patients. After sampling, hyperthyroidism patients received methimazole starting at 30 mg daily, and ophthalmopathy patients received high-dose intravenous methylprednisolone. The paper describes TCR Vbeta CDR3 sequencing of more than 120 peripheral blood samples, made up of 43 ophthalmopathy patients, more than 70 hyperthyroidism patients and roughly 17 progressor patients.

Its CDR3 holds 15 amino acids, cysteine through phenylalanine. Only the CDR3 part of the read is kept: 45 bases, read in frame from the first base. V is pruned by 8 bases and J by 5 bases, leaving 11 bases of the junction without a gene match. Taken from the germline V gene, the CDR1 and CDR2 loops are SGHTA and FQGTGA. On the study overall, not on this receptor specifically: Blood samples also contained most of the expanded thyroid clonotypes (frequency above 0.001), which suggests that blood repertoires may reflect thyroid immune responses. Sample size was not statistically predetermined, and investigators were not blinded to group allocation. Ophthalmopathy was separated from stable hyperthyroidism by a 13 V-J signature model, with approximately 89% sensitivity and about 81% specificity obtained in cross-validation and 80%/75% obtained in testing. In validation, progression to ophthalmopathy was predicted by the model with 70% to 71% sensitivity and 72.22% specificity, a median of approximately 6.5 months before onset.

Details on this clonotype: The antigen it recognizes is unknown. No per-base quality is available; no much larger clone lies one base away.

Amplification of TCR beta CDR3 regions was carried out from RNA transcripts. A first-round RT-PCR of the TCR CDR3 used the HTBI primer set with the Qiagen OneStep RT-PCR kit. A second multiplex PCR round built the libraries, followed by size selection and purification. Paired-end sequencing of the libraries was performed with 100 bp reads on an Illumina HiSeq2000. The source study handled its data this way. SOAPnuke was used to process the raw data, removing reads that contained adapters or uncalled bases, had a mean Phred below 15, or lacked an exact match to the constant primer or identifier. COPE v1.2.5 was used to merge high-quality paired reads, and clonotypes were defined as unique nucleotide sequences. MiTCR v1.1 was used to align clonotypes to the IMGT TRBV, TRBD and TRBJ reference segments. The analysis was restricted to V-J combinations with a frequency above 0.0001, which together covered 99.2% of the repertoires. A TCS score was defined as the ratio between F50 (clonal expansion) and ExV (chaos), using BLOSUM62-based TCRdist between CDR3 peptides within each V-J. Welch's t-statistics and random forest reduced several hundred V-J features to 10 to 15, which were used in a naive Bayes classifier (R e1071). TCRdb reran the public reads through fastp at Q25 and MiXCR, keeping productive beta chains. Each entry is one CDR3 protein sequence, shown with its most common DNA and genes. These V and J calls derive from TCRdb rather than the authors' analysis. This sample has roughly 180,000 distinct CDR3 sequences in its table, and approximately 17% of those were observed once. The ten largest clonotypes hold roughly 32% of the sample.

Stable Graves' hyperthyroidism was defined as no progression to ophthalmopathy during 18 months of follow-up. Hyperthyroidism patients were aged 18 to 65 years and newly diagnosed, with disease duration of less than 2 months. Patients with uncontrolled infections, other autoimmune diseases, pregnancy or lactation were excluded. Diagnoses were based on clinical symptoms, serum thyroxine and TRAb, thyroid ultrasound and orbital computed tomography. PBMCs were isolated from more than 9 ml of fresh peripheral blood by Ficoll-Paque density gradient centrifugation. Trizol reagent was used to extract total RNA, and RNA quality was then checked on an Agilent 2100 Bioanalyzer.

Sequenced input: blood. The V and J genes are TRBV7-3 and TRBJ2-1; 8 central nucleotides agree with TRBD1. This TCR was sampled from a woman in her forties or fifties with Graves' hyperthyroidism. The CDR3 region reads CASHPGQGWNNEQFF. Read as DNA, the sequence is TGTGCCAGCCACCCCGGACAGGGTTGGAACAATGAGCAGTTCTTC.